Only a few counts were recorded for the clone carrying this T cell receptor beta chain. TCRdb called the 5' RACE reads again in MiXCR, with one record for every CDR3 protein. The sample includes some 62,000 distinct CDR3 sequences, roughly 9.9% of them seen just once. Germline V gene data show CDR1 as SGHTA and CDR2 as FQGNSA. V lost 5 bases and J lost 4; bases outside the gene matches: 7. This CDR3 contains 14 residues. The data originate from a study of T-cell memory formation after mild COVID-19. The overall study: Largely, TCR clusters stayed within a single donor.

The TCR comes from a man in his late teens or twenties who had mild COVID-19 (a few samples of this study predate the infection). Cell type and time point are not known. The chain carries TRBV7-2 and TRBJ1-2, with 7 bases lining up with TRBD1. Material: PBMCs or a T cell subset sorted from them (not recorded which). CDR3 in amino acids: CASSAADRAYGYTF. CDR3 in DNA: TGTGCCAGCAGCGCCGCAGACAGGGCCTATGGCTACACCTTC.